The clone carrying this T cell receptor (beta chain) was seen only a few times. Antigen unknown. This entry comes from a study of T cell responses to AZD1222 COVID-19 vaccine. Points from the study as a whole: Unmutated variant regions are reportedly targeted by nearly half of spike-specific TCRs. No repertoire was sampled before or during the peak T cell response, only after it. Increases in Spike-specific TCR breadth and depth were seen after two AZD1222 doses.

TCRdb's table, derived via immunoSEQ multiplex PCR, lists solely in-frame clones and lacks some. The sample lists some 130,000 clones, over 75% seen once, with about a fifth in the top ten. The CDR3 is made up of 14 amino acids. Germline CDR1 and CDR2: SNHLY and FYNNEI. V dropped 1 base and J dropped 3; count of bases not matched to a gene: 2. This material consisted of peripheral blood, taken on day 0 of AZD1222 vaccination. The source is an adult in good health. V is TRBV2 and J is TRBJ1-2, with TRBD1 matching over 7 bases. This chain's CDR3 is CASSEEGADYGYTF. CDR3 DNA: TGTGCCAGCAGTGAAGAGGGGGCAGACTATGGCTACACCTTC.